At least ten counts were recorded for the clone carrying this T cell receptor beta chain. Its antigen is not known. This entry belongs to a study of T cell repertoires in cytomegalovirus infection. For the study at large: HLA-C-restricted CMV epitopes, recently identified, and well-studied HLA-B-restricted ones were used by the study. CMV infection plus the matching HLA type was flagged by public TCR beta signatures.

Broader study findings: Clonotypes of TCR beta that were HLA-C-restricted and CMV-specific dominated the ex vivo response.

TCRdb called the reads again in MiXCR, with one record for every CDR3 protein. The table lists just under 500,000 distinct CDR3 sequences, about 33% of them singletons, with 17% in the top ten. The CDR3 sequence is 14 residues long. The V segment lost 5 bases and the J segment 4 bases; nucleotides outside the gene matches: 5. Germline values: CDR1 SGHTA, CDR2 FQGNSA. This sequence joins TRBV7-2 and TRBJ2-3; 8 bases align to TRBD2. Sample: cultured PBMCs, taken from culture after CMV antigen stimulation. The origin of this receptor is a human donor in good health (CMV status not recorded). Some clones in this sample may be carry-over from other donors' samples. CDR3 sequence: CASSRGGPSDTQYF. The CDR3, as DNA: TGTGCCAGCAGCCGCGGGGGGCCCTCAGATACGCAGTATTTT.